The 7 T cell receptor beta chains listed next were all sequenced from one sample in a study of neoadjuvant anti-PD-1 for oral cavity cancer. Profiled with immunoSEQ multiplex PCR; TCRdb holds only in-frame clones, not every one. This sample carries over 10,000 clones, over 55% of them seen once, and the ten largest clones take 2% to 3%. Specified time point: after neoadjuvant nivolumab, at surgical resection. The starting material was PBMCs, obtained after nivolumab (anti-PD-1) treatment. The receptors here all came from a person between 40 and 85 years old with oral cavity squamous cell carcinoma.

The rearrangement joins TRBV5-1 to TRBJ2-7; TRBD1 matches at 7 bases. This CDR3 has 14 amino acids. Per germline, CDR1 SGHRS and CDR2 YFSETQ. Trimming at V came to 4 bases and at J to 3 bases, leaving 7 bases not matched to a gene. This CDR3 is CASSNRTGHYEQYF. The CDR3 region has the DNA TGCGCCAGCAGCAATCGGACAGGCCACTACGAGCAGTACTTC.

V and J are TRBV5-4 and TRBJ2-5, with TRBD2 matching 9 bases. This CDR3 spans 16 amino acids. Germline lookup yields CDR1 SGHNT and CDR2 YYREEE (reference sequence). Unmatched junction bases numbered 7, after V lost 0 bases and J lost 4 bases. CDR3 sequence reads: CASSLGSSGSRETQYF. In nucleotides, the CDR3 is TGTGCCAGCAGCTTGGGGAGTAGCGGGAGTAGAGAGACCCAGTACTTC.

This clone occurred once. The rearrangement joins TRBV25-1 to TRBJ1-2; 8 bases are shared with TRBD1. The CDR3 covers 16 residues. The germline V gene has CDR1 MGHDK and CDR2 SYGVNS. Losses at the gene ends were 3 bases for V and 0 bases for J; bases not matched to a gene: 6. CDR3 protein: CASSDTRQGPNYGYTF. The CDR3 nucleotides are TGTGCCAGCAGTGACACGAGACAGGGGCCTAACTATGGCTACACCTTC.

This clone was observed a single time. The chain combines TRBV6-5 with TRBJ2-7; D possibly uses TRBD1 or TRBD2 (5 bases each). The CDR3 contains 15 residues. V shed 0 bases and J shed 7 bases, with 16 bases lying between them. The germline V gene encodes CDR1 MNHEY and CDR2 SVGAGI. This chain's CDR3 is CASSYSGTPLGEQYF. The CDR3 DNA is TGTGCCAGCAGTTACTCCGGGACCCCCCTGGGAGAGCAGTACTTC.

V is TRBV2 and J is TRBJ1-5; D uncertain. Trimming removed 7 bases at V and 1 base at J, with 8 bases between. The CDR3 length is 13 residues. Germline loops: CDR1 SNHLY, CDR2 FYNNEI. CDR3 DNA sequence: TGTGCCAGCAAGAGGGAGAGCAATCAGCCCCAGCATTTT. This translates into CASKRESNQPQHF.

This clone showed up just once. The V call is TRBV4-1, the J call TRBJ1-5, with D hard to call. V was trimmed by 2 bases and J by 2 bases, leaving 10 bases between them. This CDR3 is 15 amino acids long. From germline, CDR1 is MGHRA and CDR2 YSYEKL. CDR3 nucleotides: TGCGCCAGCAGCCAACTGGCAGTTGGCAATCAGCCCCAGCATTTT. This codes for CASSQLAVGNQPQHF.

This chain joins TRBV6-1 and TRBJ1-1; D ambiguous. The V end was cut by 1 base, the J end by 0 bases, with 3 bases between. Germline assignment: CDR1 MNHNS and CDR2 SASEGT. CDR3 length equals 13 residues. In DNA, the CDR3 is TGTGCCAGCAGTGAAGTACTGAACACTGAAGCTTTCTTT. It is translated as CASSEVLNTEAFF.